This TCR beta chain was observed in a study of cytomegalovirus exposure and HLA in healthy donors. V gave up 11 bases and J gave up 3 bases; unmatched junction bases: 13. This CDR3 comprises 15 residues. Per germline, CDR1 MDHEN and CDR2 SYDVKM. Produced via immunoSEQ multiplex PCR; TCRdb's table is partial and in-frame only. Of 160,000 or so clones in the sample, 85% to 90% were seen once. This receptor was obtained from a young man in good health and CMV-seronegative. The rearrangement joins TRBV28 to TRBJ2-1; TRBD2 matches 7 bases. The source material was PBMCs. CDR3 DNA: TGTGCCGCCCAAGACCGGGGGGTGGACTACAATGAGCAGTTCTTC. Translating gives CAAQDRGVDYNEQFF.